The table lists the clone carrying this T cell receptor (beta chain) with many counts. As yet, its antigen is unknown. In making diagnoses, clinical symptoms, serum thyroxine and TRAb, thyroid ultrasound and orbital computed tomography were all used. The source of the sample is a study of T cells in Graves' hyperthyroidism and ophthalmopathy. General study results and limits: Ophthalmopathy was separated from stable hyperthyroidism by a 13 V-J model. Ophthalmopathy got predicted by the model a median approximately 6.4 months before its onset.

Authors of the study amplified TCR beta CDR3 regions from RNA transcripts. The HTBI primer set was used in a first-round RT-PCR of the TCR CDR3. TCRdb reprocessed the multiplex PCR reads via MiXCR and lists one record per CDR3 protein. The repertoire consists of some 500,000 distinct CDR3 sequences, with about 24% occurring once and the leading ten covering 10% to 12%. The clonotype comes from a woman aged 30 to 39 with Graves' ophthalmopathy. Material for sequencing was blood.

The DNA for the CDR3 is TGTGCCTGGAGTACGCAGGTCAACACTGAAGCTTTCTTT. Translation gives CAWSTQVNTEAFF. The chain uses TRBV30 and TRBJ1-1, with no clear D. This CDR3 is built from 13 residues. Germline-derived CDR1 and CDR2 are GTSNPN and SVGIG (reference sequence). The ends were cut back, 2 bases at V and 2 bases at J, with 9 bases in the middle.